The source of this TCR beta chain is a study of CD8+ T cells in alopecia areata. The treatment was: oral pan-JAK inhibitor, 5-10 mg twice daily. RNA extraction was followed by reverse transcription into cDNA, which acted as the sequencing template. This table comes from immunoSEQ multiplex PCR, and its TCRdb copy is limited to in-frame clones, with some not included. The data show 250,000 to 350,000 clones, 60% seen once. Looked up from germline, CDR1 is SGHDN and CDR2 is FVKESK. V lost 1 base, J lost 4 bases, and 8 bases lay in between. This CDR3 has 13 residues. Sequences were derived from CD4+ T cells sorted from blood, sampled around week 53, from a patient treated with tofacitinib. The V gene is TRBV14, the J gene TRBJ2-7; no reliable D call. This sequence was found in a human donor with alopecia areata. The CDR3 here is CASSQGRNYEQYF. CDR3 sequence (DNA): TGTGCCAGCAGCCAAGGCAGGAATTACGAGCAGTACTTC.